Sequencing of this TCR beta chain was carried out in a study of tumor-infiltrating lymphocytes in glioblastoma multiforme. TCR beta libraries were built from RNA through three nested multiplex PCR rounds using modified ARM-PCR. TCRdb used MiXCR to reprocess the multiplex PCR reads, holding one entry per CDR3 protein. The table includes some 32,000 distinct CDR3 sequences, 60% to 75% detected once. Per germline, CDR1 WSHSY and CDR2 SAAADI. Trimming cost V 2 bases and J 5 bases, with 7 bases left between them. The CDR3 covers 13 residues. V usage is TRBV10-2 and J usage is TRBJ2-1, with a possible D match to TRBD2 (6 bases). The clonotype comes from a male donor with glioblastoma. The sequencing input was brain tumor tissue. As DNA, the CDR3 is TGCGCCAGCAGTGAGCGGGAGAACAATGAGCAGTTCTTC. It codes for CASSERENNEQFF.